Presented here are 17 T cell receptor beta chains from one specimen sequenced in a study of CD8+ T cells in alopecia areata. Treatment meaning: oral pan-JAK inhibitor, 5-10 mg twice daily. TCR sequencing used cDNA made by reverse transcription of extracted RNA. TCRdb's copy holds only in-frame clones and misses some; the assay was immunoSEQ multiplex PCR. This repertoire shows 190,000 or so clones, roughly three fifths found once; its top ten account for around 12%. Sequencing used CD8+ T cells sorted from blood, obtained at week 24, from a patient treated with tofacitinib. The receptors stem from a human donor with alopecia areata.

V gene TRBV9 combines with J gene TRBJ2-5, with no clear D. CDR1 is SGDLS, CDR2 YYNGEE, per germline. The CDR3 is made up of 14 amino acids. V was shortened by 2 bases and J by 0 bases, with 8 bases between the two germline ends. The CDR3 reads CASSVFGHQETQYF. In nucleotides, the CDR3 is TGTGCCAGCAGCGTCTTTGGACACCAAGAGACCCAGTACTTC.

J is TRBJ1-6 and V is TRBV2; the D is unclear. From germline, CDR1 is SNHLY and CDR2 FYNNEI. This CDR3 is built from 17 residues. The V and J ends lost 0 bases and 4 bases respectively, with 13 bases between them. CDR3 sequence: CASSEALRTQYNSPLHF. The CDR3, as DNA: TGTGCCAGCAGTGAAGCGCTAAGGACGCAATATAATTCACCCCTCCACTTT.

This clone came up a few times. The chain is built from TRBV29-1 and TRBJ1-3; possible D gene TRBD1, 5 bases. V dropped 4 bases and J dropped 4 bases, with 11 bases sitting between them. The CDR3 has 13 amino acids. CDR1 is SQVTM and CDR2 is ANQGSEA in the germline V gene. The CDR3 sequence is CSVGGQAGNTIYF. In nucleotides, the CDR3 is TGCAGCGTTGGTGGACAAGCAGGAAACACCATATATTTT.

This sequence joins TRBV15 and TRBJ2-2; 7 nucleotides agree with TRBD1. The junction had 10 bases not matched to a gene; V was cut back by 4 bases and J by 5 bases. This CDR3 has 16 residues. Germline V gene data show CDR1 as LNHNV and CDR2 as YYDKDF (reference sequence). Here the CDR3 reads CATSNPVTGYTGELFF. The CDR3, as DNA: TGTGCCACCAGCAATCCCGTGACAGGGTATACCGGGGAGCTGTTTTTT.

The chain links TRBV20-1 to TRBJ1-2; D gene uncertain. Per the germline V gene, CDR1 is DFQATT and CDR2 is SNEGSKA (reference sequence). CDR3 length equals 8 residues. The V end lost 7 bases, the J end lost 8 bases, and 5 bases lay between the germline ends. CDR3 region: CSVGGYTF. In DNA form, the CDR3 reads TGCAGTGTGGGCGGCTACACCTTC.

CDR3 amino acids: CASSGGPNEQFF. The CDR3 DNA follows: TGTGCCAGCAGCGGGGGACCGAATGAGCAGTTCTTC. The chain couples TRBV13 to TRBJ2-1; D assignment may be TRBD1 or TRBD2 (5 bases each). There are 12 residues in the CDR3. V lost 5 bases and J lost 7, with 9 bases in between. Germline values: CDR1 PRHDT, CDR2 FYEKMQ (reference sequence). The full variable domain, completed using reference TRBV13 and TRBJ2-1, is AAGVIQSPRHLIKEKRETATLKCYPIPRHDTVYWYQQGPGQDPQFLISFYEKMQSDKGSIPDRFSAQQFSDYHSELNMSSLELGDSALYFCASSGGPNEQFFGPGTRLTVL.

This clone was observed a single time. The chain carries TRBV19 and TRBJ2-3; D remains unclear. This CDR3 spans 15 amino acids. In germline, CDR1 is LNHDA, CDR2 SQIVND (reference sequence). The V end lost 3 bases, the J end lost 2 bases, and 12 bases lay between the germline ends. This CDR3 reads CASSISRIPTDTQYF. In DNA, the CDR3 is TGTGCCAGTAGTATCTCGAGAATCCCCACAGATACGCAGTATTTT.

This sequence joins TRBV9 and TRBJ1-1; 9 bases are a match to TRBD1. The V gene end was trimmed by 4 bases and the J gene end by 0 bases; junction bases not matched to a gene: 7. Germline CDR1 is SGDLS and CDR2 is YYNGEE. The CDR3 is 16 amino acids. CDR3 amino acids: CASSPPGTGLNTEAFF. The CDR3, as DNA: TGTGCCAGCAGCCCGCCCGGGACAGGGCTGAACACTGAAGCTTTCTTT.

The chain uses TRBV30 and TRBJ1-6, with D maybe TRBD1 (5 bases). CDR3 size: 15 residues. The V end was cut by 8 bases, the J end by 6 bases, with 20 bases between. In germline, CDR1 is GTSNPN, CDR2 SVGIG (reference sequence). The CDR3 DNA reads TGTGCCGGTTTGGTCGGGGGACTAGCTAATTCACCCCTCCACTTT. Translating it yields CAGLVGGLANSPLHF.

The chain employs TRBV2 and TRBJ1-6, with D unclear. CDR1 is SNHLY, CDR2 FYNNEI, per germline. CDR3 length: 14 amino acids. The V end lost 8 bases, the J end lost 8 bases, and 16 bases lay between the germline ends. This chain's CDR3 is CASCSFRFHSPLHF. As DNA, the CDR3 is TGTGCCAGCTGTTCCTTCAGGTTTCATTCACCCCTCCACTTT. The full variable domain, in which reference TRBV2 and TRBJ1-6 provide the parts outside the CDR3, is EPEVTQTPSHQVTQMGQEVILRCVPISNHLYFYWYRQILGQKVEFLVSFYNNEISEKSEIFDDQFSVERPDGSNFTLKIRSTKLEDSAMYFCASCSFRFHSPLHFGNGTRLTVT.

This clone was observed a few times. The chain employs TRBV5-1 and TRBJ2-5; 8 bases line up with TRBD2. The germline gives CDR1 SGHRS, CDR2 YFSETQ. CDR3 length: 15 residues. The V segment lost 4 bases and the J segment 5 bases; nucleotides outside the gene matches: 10. The CDR3: CASSQNGGALETQYF. The CDR3 bases are TGCGCCAGCAGCCAAAACGGGGGGGCTTTGGAGACCCAGTACTTC.

J is TRBJ2-1 and V is TRBV25-1; unclear D gene. This CDR3 comprises 15 residues. V was cut by 8 bases and J by 0 bases, with 14 bases left in between. CDR1 is MGHDK, CDR2 SYGVNS, per germline. CDR3 in amino acids: CASHTVGGSYNEQFF. The DNA for the CDR3 is TGTGCCAGCCACACCGTTGGCGGCTCCTACAATGAGCAGTTCTTC. Full variable domain (missing parts from reference TRBV25-1 and TRBJ2-1): EADIYQTPRYLVIGTGKKITLECSQTMGHDKMYWYQQDPGMELHLIHYSYGVNSTEKGDLSSESTVSRIRTEHFPLTLESARPSHTSQYLCASHTVGGSYNEQFFGPGTRLTVL.

Remarks on this clone: The junction differs from germline at one of its ends, possibly a read error. The chain recombines TRBV6-1 with TRBJ2-1; tentatively, D is TRBD1 or TRBD2 (5 bases each). The V gene's germline CDR1 is MNHNS and CDR2 SASEGT. The CDR3 covers 11 residues. CDR3 in amino acids: CASSERTGTIF. For the CDR3, the DNA is TGTGCCAGCAGTGAAAGAACGGGGACGATCTTC.

This chain connects TRBV5-1 to TRBJ2-1; 9 bases fit TRBD1. Germline trimming cut 4 bases from V and 8 bases from J; bases unmatched to any gene: 16. The CDR3 has 17 amino acids. Germline loops: CDR1 SGHRS, CDR2 YFSETQ. CDR3 nucleotide sequence: TGCGCCAGCAGCCAGGACCGTGGACAGGGGTCCCCCTATGAGCAGTTCTTC. Its translation is CASSQDRGQGSPYEQFF.

This clone has just a few counts. The chain is built from TRBV6-5 and TRBJ1-5; D might be TRBD1 (5 bases). The CDR3 loop spans 15 amino acids. Trimming shortened V by 4 bases and J by 0 bases, and 10 bases separated the two germline ends. CDR1 and CDR2 (germline): MNHEY, SVGAGI. CDR3 in DNA: TGTGCCAGCAGTTTTGGGGGGGGTAGCAATCAGCCCCAGCATTTT. Encoded protein: CASSFGGGSNQPQHF.

This clone was seen a handful of times. This rearrangement joins TRBV29-1 to TRBJ2-5; 9 nucleotides match TRBD1. With V trimmed by 1 base and J by 2 bases, 5 bases remained unmatched. Germline CDR1 SQVTM, CDR2 ANQGSEA. CDR3 length: 15 amino acids. The CDR3 nucleotides are TGCAGCGTTGAAGTGACAGGGGGTACACAAGAGACCCAGTACTTC. This sequence encodes CSVEVTGGTQETQYF.

The gene calls are TRBV7-9 and TRBJ2-7, with D possibly called TRBD1 or TRBD2 (5 bases each). The ends were cut back, 5 bases at V and 0 bases at J, with 11 bases in the middle. Germline loops: CDR1 SEHNR, CDR2 FQNEAQ (reference sequence). The CDR3 loop spans 14 amino acids. CDR3 bases: TGTGCCAGCAGCCCCAGGGACCACTCCTACGAGCAGTACTTC. It codes for CASSPRDHSYEQYF.